This T cell receptor (beta chain) was observed in a study of OX40 agonist ivuxolimab in advanced cancers. With regard to the full study: Ivuxolimab was an agonistic, fully human IgG2 monoclonal antibody directed against OX40 (CD134), a costimulatory receptor. Prior anti-PD-1, anti-PD-L1 or anti-CTLA-4 therapy was permitted, and approximately 40% of dose-escalation patients had received checkpoint inhibitors. Among the 52 dose-escalation patients, about 20 had hepatocellular carcinoma, approximately 15 melanoma, 9 renal cell carcinoma and 9 head and neck cancer. Peripheral TCRbeta sequencing was intended to test whether TCR sequence diversity was altered and clonal T-cell expansion was caused by ivuxolimab. The dose-escalation cohort was over 70% male with a mean age of 60 years, ranging from about 23 to 85. Intravenous ivuxolimab was administered to patients every 2 weeks at six dose levels: 0.01, 0.1, 0.3, 1.5, 3 and 10 mg/kg. Three dose-escalation patients achieved partial responses, one with hepatocellular carcinoma and two with cutaneous melanoma. The paper reports the monotherapy dose-escalation portion (N ≈ 50 patients) of the phase I ivuxolimab trial.

To sequence the TCRbeta CDR3 region, genomic DNA was isolated from the sorted cells. TCRbeta CDR3 regions were sequenced using the immunoSEQ Assay. TCRdb provides this immuneACCESS table in a form limited to in-frame rearrangements. Some clones are lacking; in checked studies, under half of them reflect an unresolved V gene, and why the rest are absent is not known. For this sample the table gives under 60,000 clones, of which nearly 85% were detected only once. The ten largest clones represent over 3.5% of the sample. Patients with autoimmune disease history or receiving systemic immunosuppression were excluded from the trial. In every dose cohort, peripheral blood was drawn for TCR sequencing at baseline, cycle 4 day 1, and cycle 7 day 1. Samples were obtained from an open-label, multicenter, first-in-human phase I dose-escalation trial of ivuxolimab. Adults with locally advanced or metastatic melanoma, renal cell, hepatocellular, or head and neck squamous cell carcinoma were enrolled in the trial. Before TCR sequencing, CD4+ T cells and CD8+ T cells were sorted from peripheral blood as separate populations.

Regarding this clone: Its antigen is unknown. Per-base qualities were not stored, and no clone one base away is much larger.

Reading from cysteine to phenylalanine, the CDR3 counts 14 amino acids. Just the 42-base CDR3 DNA is kept, in frame starting at base 1. The germline V gene specifies MDHEN as CDR1 and SYDVKM as CDR2. The germline ends are 14 bases apart after V is trimmed by 6 bases and J by 3 bases. What the work shows at the level of the full study, not this receptor alone: On average, CD8+ T cells showed more expanded clones than CD4+ T cells after ivuxolimab. At doses of 0.1 to 3.0 mg/kg, clonal expansion of both CD4+ and CD8+ T cells in blood was seen between baseline and week 6. Low levels of normalized T-cell clonal expansion were also seen in some nonresponding patients. In the 0.1-3.0 mg/kg groups, partial responders had among the lowest normalized peripheral clonal expansion, particularly in CD8+ T cells. The antigen specificity of the peripheral T cells that underwent clonal expansion was not determined.

Rearrangement joined TRBV28 to TRBJ2-5, with the D gene not confidently named. Material: CD4+ or CD8+ T cells sorted from blood, obtained in a trial of the OX40 agonist ivuxolimab. This TCR was recovered from an adult with an advanced solid tumor such as melanoma, head and neck, liver or kidney cancer. The DNA reads as follows: TGTGCCAGCAGCCCCGCCCTAGTCGAAGAGACCCAGTACTTC. Translated, this gives CASSPALVEETQYF.